A selection of T cell receptor beta chains follows, all from one sample in a study of cytomegalovirus exposure and HLA in healthy donors. The repertoire was sequenced with immunoSEQ multiplex PCR; TCRdb's copy has only in-frame clones and lacks some. In the table there are 110,000 or so clones, nearly 97% of which are singletons. Sequencing used PBMCs. These TCRs come from a woman aged 18-29 years in good health and CMV-seronegative. CDR3s include the opening cysteine and the closing phenylalanine or tryptophan. Each record gives: V gene, D gene, clone size, J gene, CDR3 DNA, CDR3 protein. D genes are given only for firm matches. Part of the rows lack a size; the others show once, few, many or a class for expanded clones.

V gene: TRBV6-6
D gene: -
clone size: -
J gene: TRBJ2-1
CDR3 DNA: TGTGCCAGCAGTTACTTACAGGGTGGGAATGAGCAGTTCTTC
CDR3 protein: CASSYLQGGNEQFF

V gene: TRBV28
D gene: TRBD1
clone size: once
J gene: TRBJ1-2
CDR3 DNA: TGTGCCAGCAGTAGAGACGGGACAGGGCATGGCTACACCTTC
CDR3 protein: CASSRDGTGHGYTF

V gene: TRBV28
D gene: TRBD1
clone size: -
J gene: TRBJ2-1
CDR3 DNA: TGTGCCAGCAGTTTTCGACAGGGGGCGCGTAATGAGCAGTTCTTC
CDR3 protein: CASSFRQGARNEQFF

V gene: TRBV6-5
D gene: TRBD2
clone size: -
J gene: TRBJ2-2
CDR3 DNA: TGTGCCAGCAGTTACTCAGGGGGACTAGCTTCCGGGGAGCTGTTTTTT
CDR3 protein: CASSYSGGLASGELFF

V gene: TRBV30
D gene: -
clone size: -
J gene: TRBJ1-6
CDR3 DNA: TGTGCCTCTGAATGGACAGTAGGTAATTCACCCCTCCACTTT
CDR3 protein: CASEWTVGNSPLHF

V gene: TRBV15
D gene: -
clone size: -
J gene: TRBJ1-3
CDR3 DNA: TGTGCCTCCTCAACAGGGCTTTCTGGAAACACCATATATTTT
CDR3 protein: CASSTGLSGNTIYF

V gene: TRBV28
D gene: -
clone size: -
J gene: TRBJ1-5
CDR3 DNA: TGTGCCAGCACCCTACTGCGAGGCCAGCCCCAGCATTTT
CDR3 protein: CASTLLRGQPQHF

V gene: TRBV9
D gene: -
clone size: -
J gene: TRBJ1-2
CDR3 DNA: TGTGCCAGCAGCGCCGCTCTGGCGGGACCTCCACGAGGCTACACCTTC
CDR3 protein: CASSAALAGPPRGYTF

V gene: TRBV6-6
D gene: TRBD2
clone size: -
J gene: TRBJ2-1
CDR3 DNA: TGTGCCAGCAGTTTGGTAGCGGGGGATAATGAGCAGTTCTTC
CDR3 protein: CASSLVAGDNEQFF

V gene: TRBV19
D gene: -
clone size: -
J gene: TRBJ1-2
CDR3 DNA: TGTGCCAGTAGTTTCCCCGGGGACTACTATGGCTACACCTTC
CDR3 protein: CASSFPGDYYGYTF

V gene: TRBV28
D gene: -
clone size: -
J gene: TRBJ2-1
CDR3 DNA: TGTGCCAGCAGTTTAAACCCGCTCAGCTCCTACAATGAGCAGTTCTTC
CDR3 protein: CASSLNPLSSYNEQFF

V gene: TRBV19
D gene: -
clone size: -
J gene: TRBJ1-5
CDR3 DNA: TGTGCCAGTAGTGCCCGGAGAAGCAATCAGCCCCAGCATTTT
CDR3 protein: CASSARRSNQPQHF

V gene: TRBV19
D gene: -
clone size: -
J gene: TRBJ1-1
CDR3 DNA: TGTGCCAGTAGTCTCCGCGCCGAGGGGGTGTGGAACACTGAAGCTTTCTTT
CDR3 protein: CASSLRAEGVWNTEAFF

V gene: TRBV20-1
D gene: TRBD1
clone size: -
J gene: TRBJ1-1
CDR3 DNA: TGCAGCGCAGGGGGCCCGCCCGAGGCTTTCTTT
CDR3 protein: CSAGGPPEAFF

V gene: TRBV5-6
D gene: TRBD1
clone size: -
J gene: TRBJ1-1
CDR3 DNA: TGTGCCAGCAGCTTGCGTCGGACAGGGCAAATGAACACTGAAGCTTTCTTT
CDR3 protein: CASSLRRTGQMNTEAFF

V gene: TRBV7-2
D gene: -
clone size: -
J gene: TRBJ2-7
CDR3 DNA: TGTGCCAGCAGCTTAGTACACGACAGGACACCCTACGAGCAGTACTTC
CDR3 protein: CASSLVHDRTPYEQYF

V gene: TRBV5-1
D gene: TRBD1
clone size: -
J gene: TRBJ2-7
CDR3 DNA: TGCGCCAGCCGGCCGGGACAGGGTGGCGAGCAGTACTTC
CDR3 protein: CASRPGQGGEQYF

V gene: TRBV20-1
D gene: -
clone size: -
J gene: TRBJ2-1
CDR3 DNA: TGCAGTGCTGGTTTCCTAGACGAGCAGTTCTTC
CDR3 protein: CSAGFLDEQFF

V gene: TRBV2
D gene: -
clone size: -
J gene: TRBJ2-5
CDR3 DNA: TGTGCCAGCATCGAGGGAGGAAAGACCCAGTACTTC
CDR3 protein: CASIEGGKTQYF

V gene: TRBV5-4
D gene: TRBD1
clone size: once
J gene: TRBJ2-1
CDR3 DNA: TGTGCCAGCAGTCCTACCCCCGGACAGGGGTATGATGAGCAGTTCTTC
CDR3 protein: CASSPTPGQGYDEQFF

V gene: TRBV9
D gene: TRBD1
clone size: -
J gene: TRBJ2-5
CDR3 DNA: TGTGCCAGCAGCGTAGATCAGGGGGTGAAGACCCAGTACTTC
CDR3 protein: CASSVDQGVKTQYF

V gene: TRBV7-2
D gene: -
clone size: -
J gene: TRBJ2-3
CDR3 DNA: TGTGCCAGCAGCTTATATCTCAGGGAACCAGATACGCAGTATTTT
CDR3 protein: CASSLYLREPDTQYF

V gene: TRBV2
D gene: TRBD1
clone size: -
J gene: TRBJ1-5
CDR3 DNA: TGTGCCAGTTCACCGACAGGGCCGGGGCAGCCCCAGCATTTT
CDR3 protein: CASSPTGPGQPQHF

V gene: TRBV7-2
D gene: TRBD1
clone size: -
J gene: TRBJ2-3
CDR3 DNA: TGTGCCAGCAGCTTACCTTCCCGACAGGGGTTTATGACAGATACGCAGTATTTT
CDR3 protein: CASSLPSRQGFMTDTQYF

V gene: TRBV5-5
D gene: TRBD1
clone size: -
J gene: TRBJ2-3
CDR3 DNA: TGTGCCAGCAGCCGAGGACAGGGAAGAGACACAGATACGCAGTATTTT
CDR3 protein: CASSRGQGRDTDTQYF

V gene: TRBV12-5
D gene: TRBD1
clone size: -
J gene: TRBJ2-5
CDR3 DNA: TGTGCTAGTGGTCCCGACAGGGAAGAGACCCAGTACTTC
CDR3 protein: CASGPDREETQYF

V gene: TRBV9
D gene: TRBD1
clone size: -
J gene: TRBJ1-5
CDR3 DNA: TGTGCCAGCAGTACACAGGGGAGTAGCAATCAGCCCCAGCATTTT
CDR3 protein: CASSTQGSSNQPQHF

V gene: TRBV25-1
D gene: -
clone size: -
J gene: TRBJ1-4
CDR3 DNA: TGTGCCAGCAGTACCCACAGGTTCCCGACTAATGAAAAACTGTTTTTT
CDR3 protein: CASSTHRFPTNEKLFF

V gene: TRBV5-6
D gene: TRBD1
clone size: -
J gene: TRBJ2-7
CDR3 DNA: TGTGCCAGCAGCTTGGCCACGGGACAGTACTCCTACGAGCAGTACTTC
CDR3 protein: CASSLATGQYSYEQYF

V gene: TRBV27
D gene: -
clone size: -
J gene: TRBJ1-3
CDR3 DNA: TGTGCCACCCGACCGCTTGAGGCCGGAAACACCATATATTTT
CDR3 protein: CATRPLEAGNTIYF

V gene: TRBV7-9
D gene: -
clone size: -
J gene: TRBJ1-4
CDR3 DNA: TGTGCCAGCGCCCGGGGGACAACTAATGAAAAACTGTTTTTT
CDR3 protein: CASARGTTNEKLFF

V gene: TRBV19
D gene: -
clone size: few
J gene: TRBJ2-7
CDR3 DNA: TGTGCCAGTACCGTCCGAGGCTCCTACGAGCAGTACTTC
CDR3 protein: CASTVRGSYEQYF

V gene: TRBV28
D gene: TRBD1
clone size: -
J gene: TRBJ2-7
CDR3 DNA: TGTGCCAGCAGTAAAACGACAGGGTCCGAGCAGTACTTC
CDR3 protein: CASSKTTGSEQYF

V gene: TRBV7-6
D gene: TRBD2
clone size: -
J gene: TRBJ2-5
CDR3 DNA: TGTGCCAGCAGCGATAATAGCGGGGGGGCGGAGACCCAGTACTTC
CDR3 protein: CASSDNSGGAETQYF

V gene: TRBV2
D gene: TRBD1
clone size: -
J gene: TRBJ1-2
CDR3 DNA: TGTGCCAGCAGGGGAGCCCAGGGGGCGGTTGGCTACACCTTC
CDR3 protein: CASRGAQGAVGYTF

V gene: TRBV11-2
D gene: TRBD1
clone size: -
J gene: TRBJ1-3
CDR3 DNA: TGTGCCAGCAGCAAGGACAGGGAAGGAAACACCATATATTTT
CDR3 protein: CASSKDREGNTIYF

V gene: TRBV5-1
D gene: TRBD2
clone size: -
J gene: TRBJ2-5
CDR3 DNA: TGCGCCAGCAGCTTGGGCCCCCCTCTAGCGGGGGCCCAAGAGACCCAGTACTTC
CDR3 protein: CASSLGPPLAGAQETQYF

V gene: TRBV7-9
D gene: TRBD2
clone size: -
J gene: TRBJ2-5
CDR3 DNA: TGTGCCAGCAGCTTGGTCCAGGGAGGGGAGACCCAGTACTTC
CDR3 protein: CASSLVQGGETQYF

V gene: TRBV7-8
D gene: -
clone size: -
J gene: TRBJ1-5
CDR3 DNA: TGTGCCAGCAGCCCACAGGATAGCAATCAGCCCCAGCATTTT
CDR3 protein: CASSPQDSNQPQHF

V gene: TRBV19
D gene: TRBD2
clone size: -
J gene: TRBJ2-1
CDR3 DNA: TGTGCCAGTAGGCACGGACTAGCGGGGGGCTCCTACAATGAGCAGTTCTTC
CDR3 protein: CASRHGLAGGSYNEQFF

V gene: TRBV6-5
D gene: TRBD1
clone size: -
J gene: TRBJ2-7
CDR3 DNA: TGTGCCAGCAGACAGACAGGGGGCGAGCAGTACTTC
CDR3 protein: CASRQTGGEQYF

V gene: TRBV4-1
D gene: -
clone size: -
J gene: TRBJ1-1
CDR3 DNA: TGCGCCAGCAGCCAAGCCGTGGGGAGCCCCCAAGGGGGAGCTTTCTTT
CDR3 protein: CASSQAVGSPQGGAFF

V gene: TRBV12-5
D gene: TRBD1
clone size: -
J gene: TRBJ2-1
CDR3 DNA: TGTGCTAGTGGTCCCGCCGACAGGGACAATGAGCAGTTCTTC
CDR3 protein: CASGPADRDNEQFF

V gene: TRBV27
D gene: -
clone size: -
J gene: TRBJ2-3
CDR3 DNA: TGTGCCAGCAGTTTTGCCCGCGCAGATACGCAGTATTTT
CDR3 protein: CASSFARADTQYF

V gene: TRBV5-1
D gene: -
clone size: -
J gene: TRBJ1-1
CDR3 DNA: TGCGCCAGCAGCTTGGCCCTCGGGGGGACTGAAGCTTTCTTT
CDR3 protein: CASSLALGGTEAFF

V gene: TRBV5-4
D gene: TRBD2
clone size: -
J gene: TRBJ2-1
CDR3 DNA: TGTGCCAGCAGCCCCGGGACTAGCGGGGGCGGCACCTACAATGAGCAGTTCTTC
CDR3 protein: CASSPGTSGGGTYNEQFF

V gene: TRBV7-2
D gene: -
clone size: -
J gene: TRBJ1-2
CDR3 DNA: TGTGCCAGCAGCTTAGGGGGCGATCTTGGCTACACCTTC
CDR3 protein: CASSLGGDLGYTF

V gene: TRBV27
D gene: -
clone size: -
J gene: TRBJ1-6
CDR3 DNA: TGTGCCAGCAGTTTATGGAGTCCTAGCTCCTATAATTCACCCCTCCACTTT
CDR3 protein: CASSLWSPSSYNSPLHF